These T cell receptor beta chains were read from a single sample in a study of vaccination and CD4 T cells after COVID-19. TCRdb redid the calling of the PCR reads with MiXCR, one entry per CDR3 protein. The sample includes 9,500 to 15,000 distinct CDR3 sequences, roughly 66% of them seen just once. The antigens of these receptors remain unknown. The source material was CD4+ T cells from blood, cultured in vitro. These receptors were obtained from a human donor who had recovered from COVID-19. Both conserved end residues are part of each CDR3. A D gene is named only where the DNA matches it firmly.

d_call	v_call	cdr3_aa
TRBD2	TRBV7-2	CASSPRAGVPLEQYF
NA	TRBV7-2	CASTKRGGSNTGELFF
TRBD2	TRBV11-2	CASSPGLAGTRAQYF
TRBD1	TRBV3-1	CASSLQTGSTATGELFF
TRBD2	TRBV4-3	CASSQELAGGVDTQYF
TRBD1	TRBV20-1	CSGQGGAGSQHF
NA	TRBV30	CAWMRDSTEAFF
TRBD1	TRBV15	CATGADRGFPPLHF
NA	TRBV15	CATSRVLPYNEQFF
NA	TRBV12-3/TRBV12-4	CASSFRPRGETQYF
NA	TRBV5-5	CASSLLGSEAKNIQYF
NA	TRBV20-1	CSGTYMGGNYGYTF
NA	TRBV7-9	CASSFLTPQETQYF
NA	TRBV7-9	CASSRSAGPHEQYF
NA	TRBV27	CASRDHGTDTQYF
NA	TRBV6-1	CASRGPIGKRNIQYF
NA	TRBV4-2	CASSQIVSGRVATGNNYGYTF
NA	TRBV15	CATSRGVNQPQHF